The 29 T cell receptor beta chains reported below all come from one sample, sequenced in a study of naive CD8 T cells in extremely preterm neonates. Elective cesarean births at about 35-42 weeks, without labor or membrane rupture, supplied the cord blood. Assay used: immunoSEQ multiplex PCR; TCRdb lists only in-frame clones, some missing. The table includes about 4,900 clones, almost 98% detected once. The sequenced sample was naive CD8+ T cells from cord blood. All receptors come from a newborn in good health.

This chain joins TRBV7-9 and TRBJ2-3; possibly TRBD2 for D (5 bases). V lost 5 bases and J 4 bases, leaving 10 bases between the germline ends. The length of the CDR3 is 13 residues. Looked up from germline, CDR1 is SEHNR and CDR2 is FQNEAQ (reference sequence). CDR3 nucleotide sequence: TGTGCCAGCAGCGAGGGAAATGCAGATACGCAGTATTTT. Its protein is CASSEGNADTQYF.

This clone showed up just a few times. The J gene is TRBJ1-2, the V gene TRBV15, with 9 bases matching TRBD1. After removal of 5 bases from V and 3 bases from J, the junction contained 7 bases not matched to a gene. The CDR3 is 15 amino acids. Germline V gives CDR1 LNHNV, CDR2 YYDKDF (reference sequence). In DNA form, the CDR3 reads TGTGCCACCAGCCCTGGACAGGGGCCCGACTATGGCTACACCTTC. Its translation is CATSPGQGPDYGYTF.

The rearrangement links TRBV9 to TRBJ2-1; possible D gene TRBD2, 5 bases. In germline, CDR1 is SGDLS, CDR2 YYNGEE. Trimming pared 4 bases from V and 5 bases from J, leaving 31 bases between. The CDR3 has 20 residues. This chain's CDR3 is CASSSPHSGSALRPHNEQFF. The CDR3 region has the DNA TGTGCCAGCAGCTCCCCGCACTCGGGTAGCGCATTAAGACCCCACAATGAGCAGTTCTTC.

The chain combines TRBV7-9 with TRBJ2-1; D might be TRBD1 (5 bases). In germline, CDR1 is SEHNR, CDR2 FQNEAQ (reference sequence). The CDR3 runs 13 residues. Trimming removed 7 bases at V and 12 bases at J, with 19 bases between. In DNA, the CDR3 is TGTGCCAGCATAGGCGACTCCGGACATGTGCAGTTCTTC. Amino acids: CASIGDSGHVQFF.

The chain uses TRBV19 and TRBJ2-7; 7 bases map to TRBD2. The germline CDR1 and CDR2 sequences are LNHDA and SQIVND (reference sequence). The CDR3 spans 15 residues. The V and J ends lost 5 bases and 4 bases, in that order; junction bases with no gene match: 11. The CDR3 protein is CASSVDGLGSYEQYF. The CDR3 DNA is TGTGCCAGTAGTGTGGACGGACTAGGGTCATACGAGCAGTACTTC.

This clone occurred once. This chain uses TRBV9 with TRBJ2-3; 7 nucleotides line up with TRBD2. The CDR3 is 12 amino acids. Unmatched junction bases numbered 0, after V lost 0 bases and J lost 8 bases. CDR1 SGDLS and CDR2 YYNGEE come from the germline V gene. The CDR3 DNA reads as TGTGCCAGCAGCGTAGGACTAGCTACGCAGTATTTT. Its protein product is CASSVGLATQYF.

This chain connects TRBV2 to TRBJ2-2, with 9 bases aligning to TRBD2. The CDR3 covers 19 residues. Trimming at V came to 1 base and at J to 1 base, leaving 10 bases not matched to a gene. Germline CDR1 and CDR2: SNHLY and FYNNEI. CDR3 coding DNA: TGTGCCAGCAGTGAAGAGGGTAGCGGGGGCTCCATGAACACCGGGGAGCTGTTTTTT. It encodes CASSEEGSGGSMNTGELFF.

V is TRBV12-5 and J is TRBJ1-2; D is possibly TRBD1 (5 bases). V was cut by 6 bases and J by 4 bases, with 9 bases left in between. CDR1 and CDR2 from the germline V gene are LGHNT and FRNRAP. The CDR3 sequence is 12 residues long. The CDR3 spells CASGQGSYGYTF. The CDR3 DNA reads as TGTGCTAGTGGGCAGGGAAGCTATGGCTACACCTTC.

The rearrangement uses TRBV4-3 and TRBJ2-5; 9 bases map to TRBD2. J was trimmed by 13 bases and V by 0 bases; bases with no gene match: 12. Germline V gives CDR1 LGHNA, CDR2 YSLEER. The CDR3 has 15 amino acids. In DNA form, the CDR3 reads TGCGCCAGCAGCCAAGATCTTACTAGCGGGCCTGCTCGGTACTTC. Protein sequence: CASSQDLTSGPARYF.

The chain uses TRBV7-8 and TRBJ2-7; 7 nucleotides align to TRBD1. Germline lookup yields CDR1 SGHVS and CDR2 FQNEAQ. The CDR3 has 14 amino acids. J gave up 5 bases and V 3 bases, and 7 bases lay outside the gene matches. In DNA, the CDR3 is TGTGCCAGCAGCTTCCAGAACAGGGGAGACGAGCAGTACTTC. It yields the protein CASSFQNRGDEQYF.

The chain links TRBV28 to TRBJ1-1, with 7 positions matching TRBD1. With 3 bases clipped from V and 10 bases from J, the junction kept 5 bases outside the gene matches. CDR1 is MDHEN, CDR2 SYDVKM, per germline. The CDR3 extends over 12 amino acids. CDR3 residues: CASSLITGAAFF. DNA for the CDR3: TGTGCCAGCAGTTTGATAACAGGGGCAGCTTTCTTT.

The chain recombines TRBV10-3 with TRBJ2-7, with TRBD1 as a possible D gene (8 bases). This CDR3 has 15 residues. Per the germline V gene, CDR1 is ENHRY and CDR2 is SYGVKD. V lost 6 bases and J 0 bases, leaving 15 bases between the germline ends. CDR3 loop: CAISPQGGGSYEQYF. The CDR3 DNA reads TGTGCCATCAGCCCACAGGGGGGGGGCTCCTACGAGCAGTACTTC.

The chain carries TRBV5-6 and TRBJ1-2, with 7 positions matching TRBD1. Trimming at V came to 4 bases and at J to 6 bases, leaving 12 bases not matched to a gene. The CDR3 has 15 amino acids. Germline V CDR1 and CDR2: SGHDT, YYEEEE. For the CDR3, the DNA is TGTGCCAGCAGCCCGGGGACAGCGAGCTTTAATGGCTACACCTTC. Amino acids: CASSPGTASFNGYTF.

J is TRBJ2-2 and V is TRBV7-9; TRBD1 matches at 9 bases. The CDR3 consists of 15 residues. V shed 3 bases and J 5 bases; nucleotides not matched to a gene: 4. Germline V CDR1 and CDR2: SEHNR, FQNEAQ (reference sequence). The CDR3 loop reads CASSLDRGATGELFF. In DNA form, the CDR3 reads TGTGCCAGCAGCTTGGACAGGGGTGCGACCGGGGAGCTGTTTTTT.

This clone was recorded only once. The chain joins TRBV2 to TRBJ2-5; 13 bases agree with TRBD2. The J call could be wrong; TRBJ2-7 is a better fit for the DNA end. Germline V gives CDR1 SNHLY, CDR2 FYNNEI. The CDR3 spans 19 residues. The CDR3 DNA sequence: TGTGCCAGCAGCTATACGACTAGCGGGGGGACTACCAGCTCCTACGAGCAGTACTTC. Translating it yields CASSYTTSGGTTSSYEQYF.

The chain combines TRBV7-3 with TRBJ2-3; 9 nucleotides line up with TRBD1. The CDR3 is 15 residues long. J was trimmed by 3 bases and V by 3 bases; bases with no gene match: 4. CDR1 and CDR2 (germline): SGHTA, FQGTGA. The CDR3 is CASSLTGGKTDTQYF. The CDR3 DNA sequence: TGTGCCAGCAGCTTGACAGGGGGGAAAACAGATACGCAGTATTTT.

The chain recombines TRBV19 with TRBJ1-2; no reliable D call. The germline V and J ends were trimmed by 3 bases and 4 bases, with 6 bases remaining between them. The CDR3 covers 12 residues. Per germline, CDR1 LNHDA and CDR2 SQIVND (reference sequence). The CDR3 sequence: CASSIPGYGYTF. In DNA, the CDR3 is TGTGCCAGTAGTATCCCGGGCTATGGCTACACCTTC.

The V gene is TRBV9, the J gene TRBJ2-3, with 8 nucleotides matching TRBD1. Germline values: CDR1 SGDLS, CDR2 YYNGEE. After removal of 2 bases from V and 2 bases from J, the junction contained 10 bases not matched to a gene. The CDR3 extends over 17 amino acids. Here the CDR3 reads CASSVARTGPITDTQYF. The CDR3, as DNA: TGTGCCAGCAGCGTCGCTCGGACAGGGCCAATCACAGATACGCAGTATTTT.

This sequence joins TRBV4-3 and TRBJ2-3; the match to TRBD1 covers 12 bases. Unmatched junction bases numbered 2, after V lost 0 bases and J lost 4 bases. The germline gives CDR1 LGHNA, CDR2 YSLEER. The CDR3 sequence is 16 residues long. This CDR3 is CASSQDGTGGPDTQYF. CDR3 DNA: TGCGCCAGCAGCCAAGATGGGACAGGGGGCCCAGATACGCAGTATTTT.

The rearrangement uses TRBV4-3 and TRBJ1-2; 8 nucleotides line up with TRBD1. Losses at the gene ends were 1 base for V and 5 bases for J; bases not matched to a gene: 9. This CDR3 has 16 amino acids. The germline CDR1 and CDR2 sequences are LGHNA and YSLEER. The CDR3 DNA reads TGCGCCAGCAGCCAAGCCCCACAGGGGGAACTGTATGGCTACACCTTC. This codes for CASSQAPQGELYGYTF.

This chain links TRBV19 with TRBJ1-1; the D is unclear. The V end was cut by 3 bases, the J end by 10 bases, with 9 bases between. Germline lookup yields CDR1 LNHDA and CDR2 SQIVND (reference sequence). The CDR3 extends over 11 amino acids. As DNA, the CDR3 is TGTGCCAGTAGTATTTTTGAGAGAGCTTTCTTT. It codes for CASSIFERAFF.

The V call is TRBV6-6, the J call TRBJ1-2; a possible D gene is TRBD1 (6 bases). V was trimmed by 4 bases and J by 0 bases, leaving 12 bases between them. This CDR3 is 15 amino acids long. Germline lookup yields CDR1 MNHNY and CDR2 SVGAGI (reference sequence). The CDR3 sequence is CASSLGTPSNYGYTF. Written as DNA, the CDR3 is TGTGCCAGCAGTTTAGGGACACCCTCTAACTATGGCTACACCTTC.

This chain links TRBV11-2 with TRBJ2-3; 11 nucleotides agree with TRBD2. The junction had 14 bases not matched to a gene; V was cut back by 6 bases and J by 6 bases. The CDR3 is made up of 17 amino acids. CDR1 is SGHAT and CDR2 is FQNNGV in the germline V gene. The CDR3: CASRSGTSGMAGDTQYF. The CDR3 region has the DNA TGTGCCAGCAGATCCGGGACTAGCGGAATGGCGGGTGATACGCAGTATTTT. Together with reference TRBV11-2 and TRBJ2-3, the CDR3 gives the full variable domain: EAGVAQSPRYKIIEKRQSVAFWCNPISGHATLYWYQQILGQGPKLLIQFQNNGVVDDSQLPKDRFSAERLKGVDSTLKIQPAKLEDSAVYLCASRSGTSGMAGDTQYFGPGTRLTVL.

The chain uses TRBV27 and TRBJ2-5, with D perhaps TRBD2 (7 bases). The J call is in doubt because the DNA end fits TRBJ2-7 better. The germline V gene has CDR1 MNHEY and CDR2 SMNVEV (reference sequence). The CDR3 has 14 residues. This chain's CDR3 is CASSLTGLGYEQYF. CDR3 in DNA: TGTGCCAGCAGTTTGACAGGACTAGGCTACGAGCAGTACTTC.

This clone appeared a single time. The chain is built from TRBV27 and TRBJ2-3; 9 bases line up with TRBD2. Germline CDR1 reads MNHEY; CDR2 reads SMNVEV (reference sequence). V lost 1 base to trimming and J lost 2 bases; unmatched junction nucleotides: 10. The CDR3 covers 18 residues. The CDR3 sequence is CASSLLSGLAETTDTQYF. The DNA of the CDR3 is TGTGCCAGCAGTTTATTGTCGGGACTAGCCGAAACCACAGATACGCAGTATTTT.

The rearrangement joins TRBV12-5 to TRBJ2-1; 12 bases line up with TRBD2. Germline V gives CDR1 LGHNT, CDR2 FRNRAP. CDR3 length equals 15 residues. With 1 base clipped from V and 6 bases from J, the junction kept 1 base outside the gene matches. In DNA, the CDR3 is TGTGCTAGTGGTTTGGGGACTAGCGGGGCCAATGAGCAGTTCTTC. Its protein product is CASGLGTSGANEQFF.

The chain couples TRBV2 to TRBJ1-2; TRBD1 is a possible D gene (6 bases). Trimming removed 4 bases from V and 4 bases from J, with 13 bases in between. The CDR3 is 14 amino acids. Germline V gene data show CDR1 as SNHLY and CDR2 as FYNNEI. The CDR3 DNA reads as TGTGCCAGCAGTGGTCTCCGGGACACCTATGGCTACACCTTC. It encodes CASSGLRDTYGYTF.

CDR3 sequence (DNA): TGTGCCAGCAGGAGTAAATTAGCTACAAGAAAGACCTATGGCTACACCTTC. Encoded protein: CASRSKLATRKTYGYTF. The J gene is TRBJ1-2, the V gene TRBV21-1. TRBV21-1 is a pseudogene segment. This CDR3 is 17 amino acids long.

The CDR3 protein is CAWGTYEQYF. CDR3 nucleotides: TGTGCCTGGGGGACTTACGAGCAGTACTTC. This chain connects TRBV30 to TRBJ2-7; a possible D gene is TRBD2 (6 bases). Trimming left V 5 bases short and J 4 bases short, with 6 bases between. This CDR3 is 10 amino acids long. CDR1 and CDR2 from the germline V gene are GTSNPN and SVGIG (reference sequence). Full variable domain (outside the CDR3, taken from reference TRBV30 and TRBJ2-7): SQTIHQWPATLVQPVGSPLSLECTVEGTSNPNLYWYRQAAGRGLQLLFYSVGIGQISSEVPQNLSASRPQDRQFILSSKKLLLSDSGFYLCAWGTYEQYFGPGTRLTVT.